This T cell receptor beta chain comes out of a study of T cell responses to AZD1222 COVID-19 vaccine. Study-wide findings and caveats: Donors were chiefly white British, with a greater number of females, and clonal diversity was perhaps underestimated.

Concerning this clone: What it binds is unknown.

CDR1 SEHNR and CDR2 FQNEAQ come from the germline V gene (reference sequence). V lost 2 bases, J lost 5 bases, and 13 bases lay in between. The CDR3 loop spans 14 amino acids. This table comes from immunoSEQ multiplex PCR, and its TCRdb copy is limited to in-frame clones, with some not included. Among about 120,000 clones listed, approximately 90% were seen once. The source of this sequence is an adult in good health. V and J are TRBV7-9 and TRBJ2-7; D is possibly TRBD1 (6 bases). Sequences were derived from peripheral blood, sampled on day 0 of AZD1222 vaccination. The CDR3 nucleotides read TGTGCCAGCAGCTTATCGGGTCGACAGGACGAGCAGTACTTC. Amino acids: CASSLSGRQDEQYF.